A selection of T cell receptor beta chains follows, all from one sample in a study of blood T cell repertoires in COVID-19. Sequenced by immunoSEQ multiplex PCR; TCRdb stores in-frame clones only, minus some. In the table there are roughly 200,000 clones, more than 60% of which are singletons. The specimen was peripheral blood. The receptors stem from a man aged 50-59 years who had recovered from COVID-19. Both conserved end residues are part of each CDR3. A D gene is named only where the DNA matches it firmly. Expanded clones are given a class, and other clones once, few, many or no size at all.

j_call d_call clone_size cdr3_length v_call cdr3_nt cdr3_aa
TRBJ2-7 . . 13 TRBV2 TGTGCCAGCAGTGAACGATGGCGGGGCGAGCAGTACTTC CASSERWRGEQYF
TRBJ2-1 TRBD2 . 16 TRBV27 TGTGCCAGCAGTGAGCCACTAGCGGGAGTACGGAATGAGCAGTTCTTC CASSEPLAGVRNEQFF
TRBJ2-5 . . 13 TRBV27 TGTGCCAGCAGCCCGTCGTTCGAAGAGACCCAGTACTTC CASSPSFEETQYF
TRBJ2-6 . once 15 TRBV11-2 TGTGCCAGCAGCTCCAGGAACTCTGGGGCCAACGTCCTGACTTTC CASSSRNSGANVLTF
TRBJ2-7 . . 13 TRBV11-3 TGTGCCAGCAGCTTAGCGGGATCAGGCGAGCAGTACTTC CASSLAGSGEQYF
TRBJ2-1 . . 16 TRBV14 TGTGCCAGCAGCCAAGTGGGCTCAAGCTCCTACAATGAGCAGTTCTTC CASSQVGSSSYNEQFF
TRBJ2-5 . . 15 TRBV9 TGTGCCAGCAGCGCCGACAGCACCCCAGGGGAGACCCAGTACTTC CASSADSTPGETQYF
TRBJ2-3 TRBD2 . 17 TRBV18 TGTGCCAGCTCACCCGGGACTAGCGGGAGGGTCTCAGATACGCAGTATTTT CASSPGTSGRVSDTQYF
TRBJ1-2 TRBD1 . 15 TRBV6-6 TGTGCCAGCAGTGCTCACGAGGACAGGGGGAATGGCTACACCTTC CASSAHEDRGNGYTF
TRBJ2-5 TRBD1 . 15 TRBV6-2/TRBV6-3 TGTGCCAGCAGTTACTCTCAGGGGGCGCGGGAGACCCAGTACTTC CASSYSQGARETQYF
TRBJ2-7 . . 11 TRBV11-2 TGTGCCAGCAGCTTCTACTACGAGCAGTACTTC CASSFYYEQYF
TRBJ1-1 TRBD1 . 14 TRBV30 TGTGCCTGGAGTGTAAGTACAGGGGACACTGAAGCTTTCTTT CAWSVSTGDTEAFF
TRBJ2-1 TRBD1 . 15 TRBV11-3 TGTGCCAGCAGCCGAACCGGGACAGGCTACAATGAGCAGTTCTTC CASSRTGTGYNEQFF
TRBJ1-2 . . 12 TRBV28 TGTGCCAGCAACAGGGAAGTCTATGGCTACACCTTC CASNREVYGYTF
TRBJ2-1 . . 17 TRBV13 TGTGCCAGCAGCATCCTCGTGGCGGGACCCAACTACAATGAGCAGTTCTTC CASSILVAGPNYNEQFF
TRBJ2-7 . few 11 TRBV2 TGTGCCAGCAGACTAGCCTACGAGCAGTACTTC CASRLAYEQYF
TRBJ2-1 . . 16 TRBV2 TGTGCCAGCAGAGCGTATACGGGAGTTTTCAACAATGAGCAGTTCTTC CASRAYTGVFNNEQFF
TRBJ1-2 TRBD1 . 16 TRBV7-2 TGTGCCAGCAGCTCACAAATGAACGCCCAGGGGGATGGCTACACCTTC CASSSQMNAQGDGYTF
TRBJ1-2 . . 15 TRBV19 TGTGCCAGTAGTATTATGGAGGGACGGACTTATGGCTACACCTTC CASSIMEGRTYGYTF
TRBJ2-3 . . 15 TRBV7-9 TGTGCCAGCAGCTTAGCAACAGGGATCACAGATACGCAGTATTTT CASSLATGITDTQYF
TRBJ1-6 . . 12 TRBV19 TGTGCCAGTTCCCTCTATAATTCACCCCTCCACTTT CASSLYNSPLHF
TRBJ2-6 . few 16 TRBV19 TGTGCCAGTAGTATTTGGGGCAACTCTGGGGCCAACGTCCTGACTTTC CASSIWGNSGANVLTF
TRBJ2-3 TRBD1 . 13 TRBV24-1 TGTGCCACCAGTGGAGGGGGCGCAGATACGCAGTATTTT CATSGGGADTQYF
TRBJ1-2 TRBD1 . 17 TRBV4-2 TGTGCCAGCAGCCAAGCGGGAGGGGGCCCGGCTTACTATGGCTACACCTTC CASSQAGGGPAYYGYTF
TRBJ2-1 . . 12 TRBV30 TGTGCCTGGAGTGTAGCTAGAGGCGAGCAGTTCTTC CAWSVARGEQFF
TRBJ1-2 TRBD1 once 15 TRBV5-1 TGCGCCAGCAGCACCCTGGGACAGGGAAGCTATGGCTACACCTTC CASSTLGQGSYGYTF
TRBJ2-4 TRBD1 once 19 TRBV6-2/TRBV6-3 TGTGCCAGCAGCCCACGGGATTGGACAGGGGATTTAGCCAAAAACATTCAGTACTTC CASSPRDWTGDLAKNIQYF
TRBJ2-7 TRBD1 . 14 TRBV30 TGTGCCTGGAGCCGGGACAGCCTCCTCTACGAGCAGTACTTC CAWSRDSLLYEQYF
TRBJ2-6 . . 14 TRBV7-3 TGTGCCAGCAGCGCAGATTCTGGGGCCAACGTCCTGACTTTC CASSADSGANVLTF
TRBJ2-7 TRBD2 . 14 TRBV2 TGTGCTCGCCAAAGCGGGAGGACCTCCTACGAGCAGTACTTC CARQSGRTSYEQYF
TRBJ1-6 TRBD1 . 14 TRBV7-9 TGTGCCAGCAGCTCGGGACAGGGGGATTCACCCCTCCACTTT CASSSGQGDSPLHF
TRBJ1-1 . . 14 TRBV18 TGTGCCAGCTCACAAGAACACGGGGTGAGTGAAGCTTTCTTT CASSQEHGVSEAFF
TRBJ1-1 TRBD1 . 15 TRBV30 TGTGCCTGGAGTCGTCTGGGACAGGCGAACACTGAAGCTTTCTTT CAWSRLGQANTEAFF
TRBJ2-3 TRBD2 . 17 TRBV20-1 TGCAGTGCTAGTACTAGCGGGAGTTTCGGTGACACAGATACGCAGTATTTT CSASTSGSFGDTDTQYF
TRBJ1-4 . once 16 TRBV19 TGTGCCAGTAGTATGTCCCGGACAGCCGCTAATGAAAAACTGTTTTTT CASSMSRTAANEKLFF
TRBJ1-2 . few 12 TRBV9 TGTGCCAGCAGAGGAGCGGATTATGGCTACACCTTC CASRGADYGYTF
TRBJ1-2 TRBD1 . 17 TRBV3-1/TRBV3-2 TGTGCCAGCAGCCAAGGGGGGACAGGGCGTGTTACCTATGGCTACACCTTC CASSQGGTGRVTYGYTF
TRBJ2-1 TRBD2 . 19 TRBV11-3 TGTGCCAGCAGCTCCAGGGGCGGACAGGGGACTAGCGGGAGTTATGAGCAGTTCTTC CASSSRGGQGTSGSYEQFF
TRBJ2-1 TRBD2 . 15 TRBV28 TGTGCCAGCAGTTTGCTAGCGGGGCCTTACAATGAGCAGTTCTTC CASSLLAGPYNEQFF
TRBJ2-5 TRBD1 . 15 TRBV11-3 TGTGCCAGCAGCCCCGGGACAGGGGGCTTAAAGACCCAGTACTTC CASSPGTGGLKTQYF